This T cell receptor beta chain comes out of a study of long-term antiretroviral therapy in people with HIV. This CDR3 is built from 14 residues. The V end was cut by 9 bases, the J end by 4 bases, with 17 bases between. Germline assignment: CDR1 SGHVS and CDR2 FQNEAQ. This clone was observed a handful of times. The assay, immunoSEQ v3.0, was run at survey level. Method: immunoSEQ multiplex PCR; TCRdb's copy keeps in-frame clones and lacks some. The sample shows around 16,000 clones, 78% of them seen only once. Sequencing was performed on unsorted PBMCs, taken more than 3.1 years after starting antiretroviral therapy. The TCR sequence derives from a middle-aged woman with HIV. The genes are TRBV7-8 and TRBJ2-3, with D tentatively TRBD1 or TRBD2 (5 bases each). CDR3 region: CASCISRGADTQYF. CDR3 nucleotides: TGTGCCAGTTGCATAAGTCGAGGGGCAGATACGCAGTATTTT.